This is a list of T cell receptor beta chains from one sample in a study of shared clonotypes between healthy human individuals. Sequencing used immunoSEQ multiplex PCR; TCRdb keeps in-frame clones, though not all of them. This repertoire shows some 1 million clones, 75% found once; its top ten account for about 1.5%. Sequenced: memory CD4+ T cells sorted from blood. Source of these receptors: a man between 18 and 29 years old in good health. CDR3s include the opening cysteine and the closing phenylalanine or tryptophan. The order of the fields is D gene, V gene, clone size, J gene, CDR3 DNA, CDR3 protein. The D gene is left open where the match is weak. Only some rows state a clone size, as once, few, many or a class for expanded clones.

>.|TRBV11-1|few|TRBJ1-1
TGTGCCAGCAGCTTAGTATTGGGGACTGAAGCTTTCTTT
CASSLVLGTEAFF
>TRBD1|TRBV14|once|TRBJ1-6
TGTGCCAGCAGCCAGGGTGGACAGGCCTATAATTCACCCCTCCACTTT
CASSQGGQAYNSPLHF
>TRBD2|TRBV2|once|TRBJ2-1
TGTGCCAGCAGTGTAAAACTAGCGCCCCTGGAGCAGTTCTTC
CASSVKLAPLEQFF
>.|TRBV7-2|.|TRBJ2-5
TGTGCCAGCAGCTTAGCGGTTCGACGTTTTTCCGGACAAGAGACCCAGTACTTC
CASSLAVRRFSGQETQYF
>TRBD2|TRBV5-1|.|TRBJ2-5
TGCGCCAGCAGCTTGGTAGCGGGAGCCCAAGAGACCCAGTACTTC
CASSLVAGAQETQYF
>.|TRBV27|.|TRBJ2-7
TGTACCACTATGGACAGCCTAAACTCCTACGAGCAGTACTTC
CTTMDSLNSYEQYF
>TRBD2|TRBV6-5|few|TRBJ2-5
TGTGCCAGCAGGGACGGGGGGGGTTTGAAGACCCAGTACTTC
CASRDGGGLKTQYF
>TRBD2|TRBV7-2|.|TRBJ2-7
TGTGCCAGCAGCTTAGGTCCAGCGGGAGGGCACGACGAGCAGTACTTC
CASSLGPAGGHDEQYF
>.|TRBV6-5|.|TRBJ1-4
TGTGCCAGCAAAAGAGGCGCAACTAATGAAAAACTGTTTTTT
CASKRGATNEKLFF
>.|TRBV18|.|TRBJ1-2
TGTGCCAGCTCACCAGAGAGATGGGGCTATGGCTACACCTTC
CASSPERWGYGYTF
>.|TRBV2|.|TRBJ1-6
TGTGCCAGCAGTGCTCCTCCGGGACAAATTAGAGGTTCACCCCTCCACTTT
CASSAPPGQIRGSPLHF
>TRBD1|TRBV6-6|.|TRBJ2-7
TGTGCCAGCACCCTGGGACAGGGAAGCTACGAGCAGTACTTC
CASTLGQGSYEQYF
>.|TRBV28|.|TRBJ2-7
TGTGCCAGCAACGGGGCCACCTACGAGCAGTACTTC
CASNGATYEQYF
>.|TRBV5-1|.|TRBJ2-4
TGCGCCAGCAGCTTGGGGGACGCCAATAGGCAAAACATTCAGTACTTC
CASSLGDANRQNIQYF
>.|TRBV9|.|TRBJ2-5
TGTGCCAGCAGCGTAATGGGCGGGTACCAAGAGACCCAGTACTTC
CASSVMGGYQETQYF
>.|TRBV7-8|.|TRBJ2-7
TGTGCCAGCAGCTCACTCGACGCCTCCGAGCAGTACTTC
CASSSLDASEQYF
>TRBD1|TRBV25-1|.|TRBJ1-1
TGTGCCAGCAGTGGAAAACAGGGGACTGAAGCTTTCTTT
CASSGKQGTEAFF
>.|TRBV19|.|TRBJ2-3
TGTGCCAGTAGTGCCAATTCTGGATGGAGCACAGATACGCAGTATTTT
CASSANSGWSTDTQYF
>.|TRBV5-1|.|TRBJ1-4
TGCGCCAGCAGGATTGAGGCAACTAATGAAAAACTGTTTTTT
CASRIEATNEKLFF
>.|TRBV10-3|.|TRBJ1-6
TGTGCCATCAGTGAGTCTGTTTCACCCCTCCACTTT
CAISESVSPLHF
>.|TRBV19|.|TRBJ2-3
TGTGCCAGTAGTATCAGCGCAGGCAGCACGGATACGCAGTATTTT
CASSISAGSTDTQYF
>.|TRBV9|.|TRBJ2-5
TGTGCCAGCAGCGTAGGTATAGGCCAAGAGACCCAGTACTTC
CASSVGIGQETQYF
>.|TRBV25-1|few|TRBJ2-5
TGTGCCAGCAGTCTGCTAGGTGAGACCCAGTACTTC
CASSLLGETQYF
>TRBD1|TRBV28|.|TRBJ1-4
TGTGCCAGCAGAACAGGGGGAACTAATGAAAAACTGTTTTTT
CASRTGGTNEKLFF
>.|TRBV7-2|.|TRBJ2-1
TGTGCCAGCAGCCCGCAGGGGTACAATGAGCAGTTCTTC
CASSPQGYNEQFF
>.|TRBV19|.|TRBJ2-3
TGTGCCAGTAGTGAAACAGGGTCTACCACAGATACGCAGTATTTT
CASSETGSTTDTQYF
>.|TRBV5-6|.|TRBJ2-5
TGTGCCAGCAGCTTGGCCGTGAGGGGTGGAGAGACCCAGTACTTC
CASSLAVRGGETQYF
>.|TRBV15|.|TRBJ2-6
TGTGCCACCAGCGCCTTCTCTGGGGCCAACGTCCTGACTTTC
CATSAFSGANVLTF
>.|TRBV30|.|TRBJ2-3
TGTGCCTGGAGTGTAAGGCGTTCCGGCGAGAGCACAGATACGCAGTATTTT
CAWSVRRSGESTDTQYF
>.|TRBV6-1|.|TRBJ1-1
TGTGCCAGCAGGACCGGGACACAGAACACTGAAGCTTTCTTT
CASRTGTQNTEAFF
>.|TRBV27|.|TRBJ2-3
TGTGCCAGCAGTATCGCGGACGCGACGGGCACAGATACGCAGTATTTT
CASSIADATGTDTQYF
>.|TRBV5-1|.|TRBJ2-1
TGCGCCAGCAGCTTGACGGCCGGAGGGACTTACAATGAGCAGTTCTTC
CASSLTAGGTYNEQFF
>.|TRBV28|once|TRBJ2-7
TGTGCCAGCAAGGACGGACAGTCCTACGAGCAGTACTTC
CASKDGQSYEQYF
>.|TRBV4-3|.|TRBJ2-1
TGCGCCAGCAGCCAAGCTACGGGAGCCACCAATGAGCAGTTCTTC
CASSQATGATNEQFF
>.|TRBV28|.|TRBJ2-1
TGTGCCAGCAGCCCTCCTCAGCTGTACAATGAGCAGTTCTTC
CASSPPQLYNEQFF
>.|TRBV30|many|TRBJ2-5
TGTGCCTGGAGTGTAGGGCCCGTAGAGACCCAGTACTTC
CAWSVGPVETQYF
>.|TRBV28|many|TRBJ1-2
TGTGCCAGCAGTTTCGTGGTTGCATCTGGCTACACCTTC
CASSFVVASGYTF
>TRBD1|TRBV7-8|.|TRBJ1-5
TGTGCCAGCAGCCCTAAACAGGGAGGGGGCGGCAATCAGCCCCAGCATTTT
CASSPKQGGGGNQPQHF
>TRBD1|TRBV7-2|.|TRBJ1-4
TGTGCCAGCAGCTTAGTAAGTTCCCAGGGGGCCGAAAAACTGTTTTTT
CASSLVSSQGAEKLFF
>.|TRBV7-3|.|TRBJ2-7
TGTGCCAGCAGCCCGGACAGAATCTCCTACGAGCAGTACTTC
CASSPDRISYEQYF
>TRBD1|TRBV5-1|.|TRBJ2-7
TGCGCCAGCAGACCCGGGACAGGGCCATCCTACGAGCAGTACTTC
CASRPGTGPSYEQYF
>.|TRBV30|few|TRBJ1-2
TGTGCCTGGATCCCAATGGGAGAGGGGGGCTACACCTTC
CAWIPMGEGGYTF